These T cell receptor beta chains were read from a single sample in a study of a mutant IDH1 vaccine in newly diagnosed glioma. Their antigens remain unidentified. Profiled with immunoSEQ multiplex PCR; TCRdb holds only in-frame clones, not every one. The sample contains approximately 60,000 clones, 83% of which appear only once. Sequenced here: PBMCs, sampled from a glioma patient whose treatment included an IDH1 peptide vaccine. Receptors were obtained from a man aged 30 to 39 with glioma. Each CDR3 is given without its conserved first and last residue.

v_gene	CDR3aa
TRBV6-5	AAIGAGAGAGELF
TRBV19	ASSFGTGEGYT
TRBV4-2	ASSPPTGVLEAF
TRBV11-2	ASSLAPRDRGPYEQY
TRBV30	AWSGRGRAGYT
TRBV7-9	ASSFGQTNTEAF
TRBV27	ASSLRTGRVEQY
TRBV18	ASSLRAGPEAF
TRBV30	AWSVQDRGSSYEQY
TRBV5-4	ASSRIAGPNTEAF
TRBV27	ASGLRQKTYEQY
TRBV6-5	ASSYQTGSSYEQY
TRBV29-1	SVGTGGNTIY
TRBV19	ASSIYGDRVSNQPQH
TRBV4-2	ASSQTHSGTDPSYNSPLH
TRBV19	ASSSLRQGVGDTQY
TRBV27	ASSLYGYEQY
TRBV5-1	ASSFPEGLAGVNSQETQY
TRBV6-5	ASSYSTGPVTEAF
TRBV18	ASSQRTGKETQY
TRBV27	ASSLSRQKGEKLF
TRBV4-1	ASSQAQPPLRRDSYGYT
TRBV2	ASRILAGLTDTQY
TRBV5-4	ASSLGLMNTEAF
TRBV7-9	ASSPAIGNQPQH
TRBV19	ASTRGGRTDTQY
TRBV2	ASGWLAGYNEQF
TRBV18	ASSGGFGNSNQPQH
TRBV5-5	ASSLERGPDTQY
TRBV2	ASIRSPDYEQY
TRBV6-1	ASRPGYDGNQPQH
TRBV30	AWSGPAGGFGRQPQH
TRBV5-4	ASSLAVGGAETQY
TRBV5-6	ASRGSNYGYT
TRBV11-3	ASSPRQYTGELF
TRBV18	ASSPPRTPGWQNTEAF
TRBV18	ASSPVGQGNYGYT
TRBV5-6	ASSEAGNTIY
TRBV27	ASSSSTGWNTEAF
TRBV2	ASLQAPRLSYEQY
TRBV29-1	SVADRETNEKLF